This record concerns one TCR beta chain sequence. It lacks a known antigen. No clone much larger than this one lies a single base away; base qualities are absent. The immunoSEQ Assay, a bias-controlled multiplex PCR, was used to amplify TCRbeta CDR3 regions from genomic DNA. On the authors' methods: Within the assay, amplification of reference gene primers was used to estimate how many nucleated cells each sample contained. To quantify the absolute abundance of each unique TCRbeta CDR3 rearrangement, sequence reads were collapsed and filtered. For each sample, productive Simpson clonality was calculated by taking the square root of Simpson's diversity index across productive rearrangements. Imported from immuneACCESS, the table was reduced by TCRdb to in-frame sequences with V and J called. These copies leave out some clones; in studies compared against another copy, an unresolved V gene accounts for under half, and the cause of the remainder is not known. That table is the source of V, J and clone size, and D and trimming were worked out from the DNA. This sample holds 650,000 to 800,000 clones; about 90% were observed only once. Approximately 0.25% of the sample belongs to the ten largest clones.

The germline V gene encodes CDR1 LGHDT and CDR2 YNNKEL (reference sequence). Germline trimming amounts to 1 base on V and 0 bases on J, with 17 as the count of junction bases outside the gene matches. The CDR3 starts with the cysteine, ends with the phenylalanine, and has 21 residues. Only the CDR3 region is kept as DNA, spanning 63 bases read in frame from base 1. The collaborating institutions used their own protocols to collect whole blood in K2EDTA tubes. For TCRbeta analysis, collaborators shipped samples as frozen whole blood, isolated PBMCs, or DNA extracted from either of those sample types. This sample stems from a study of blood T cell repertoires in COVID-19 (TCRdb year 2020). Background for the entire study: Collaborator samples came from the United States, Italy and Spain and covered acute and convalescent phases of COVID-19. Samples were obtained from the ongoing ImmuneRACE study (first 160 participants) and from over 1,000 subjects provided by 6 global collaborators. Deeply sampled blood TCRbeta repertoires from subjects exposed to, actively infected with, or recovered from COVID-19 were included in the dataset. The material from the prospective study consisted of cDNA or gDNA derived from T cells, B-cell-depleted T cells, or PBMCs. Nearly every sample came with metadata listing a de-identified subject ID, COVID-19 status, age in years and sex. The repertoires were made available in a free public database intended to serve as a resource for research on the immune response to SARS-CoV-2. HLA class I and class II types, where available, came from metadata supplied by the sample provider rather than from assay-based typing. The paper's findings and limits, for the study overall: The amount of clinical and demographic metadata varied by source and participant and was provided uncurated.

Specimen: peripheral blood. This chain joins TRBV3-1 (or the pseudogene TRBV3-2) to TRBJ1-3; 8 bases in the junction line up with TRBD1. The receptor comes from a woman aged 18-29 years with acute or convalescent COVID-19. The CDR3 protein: CASSQVDAGGAKKVSGNTIYF. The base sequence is TGTGCCAGCAGCCAAGTTGATGCAGGGGGCGCGAAGAAGGTCTCTGGAAACACCATATATTTT.